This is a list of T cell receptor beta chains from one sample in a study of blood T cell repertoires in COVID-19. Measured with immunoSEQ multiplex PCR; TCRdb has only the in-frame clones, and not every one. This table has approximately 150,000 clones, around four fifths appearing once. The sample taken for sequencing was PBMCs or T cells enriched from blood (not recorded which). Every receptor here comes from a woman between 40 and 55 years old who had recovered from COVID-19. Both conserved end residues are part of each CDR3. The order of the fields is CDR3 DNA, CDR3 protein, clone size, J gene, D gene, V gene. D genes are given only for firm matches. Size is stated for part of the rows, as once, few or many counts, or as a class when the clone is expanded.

CDR3 DNA: TGTGCCACCAGCATGACGACTAGCGGGATCTACGAGCAGTACTTC
CDR3 protein: CATSMTTSGIYEQYF
clone size: NA
J gene: TRBJ2-7
D gene: TRBD2
V gene: TRBV15

CDR3 DNA: TGTGCCACCAGTGATGGCGGTAACTATGGCTACACCTTC
CDR3 protein: CATSDGGNYGYTF
clone size: NA
J gene: TRBJ1-2
D gene: NA
V gene: TRBV24-1

CDR3 DNA: TGCAGTGCTAGTGCGGGACAGGGAGCCTACAATGAGCAGTTCTTC
CDR3 protein: CSASAGQGAYNEQFF
clone size: NA
J gene: TRBJ2-1
D gene: TRBD1
V gene: TRBV20-1

CDR3 DNA: TGTGCCAGTAGTAAACCCGGACAGGGATACAATCAGCCCCAGCATTTT
CDR3 protein: CASSKPGQGYNQPQHF
clone size: NA
J gene: TRBJ1-5
D gene: TRBD1
V gene: TRBV19

CDR3 DNA: TGTGCCAGCAGCTTCGGACTAGCGGCAAATGAGCAGTTCTTC
CDR3 protein: CASSFGLAANEQFF
clone size: NA
J gene: TRBJ2-1
D gene: TRBD2
V gene: TRBV5-4

CDR3 DNA: TGCGCCAGCAGCCCCAACCTAGCGGGAGGAGAGCAGTTCTTC
CDR3 protein: CASSPNLAGGEQFF
clone size: once
J gene: TRBJ2-1
D gene: TRBD2
V gene: TRBV5-1

CDR3 DNA: TGTGCCAGCAGCCAAGACAGCGTTAGCTCCTACAATGAGCAGTTCTTC
CDR3 protein: CASSQDSVSSYNEQFF
clone size: NA
J gene: TRBJ2-1
D gene: NA
V gene: TRBV4-2

CDR3 DNA: TGTGCCAGCAGCTTAGAAAGCGGGGGGAACACCGGGGAGCTGTTTTTT
CDR3 protein: CASSLESGGNTGELFF
clone size: NA
J gene: TRBJ2-2
D gene: TRBD2
V gene: TRBV7-8

CDR3 DNA: TGTGCCAGCAGTGAGGAGGTTAGAGAAAAACTGTTTTTT
CDR3 protein: CASSEEVREKLFF
clone size: NA
J gene: TRBJ1-4
D gene: NA
V gene: TRBV6-1

CDR3 DNA: TGTGCCAGCAACAGACCGGGGAGTAATTCACCCCTCCACTTT
CDR3 protein: CASNRPGSNSPLHF
clone size: once
J gene: TRBJ1-6
D gene: NA
V gene: TRBV3-1/TRBV3-2

CDR3 DNA: TGCAGTGCTAGTTTTTGGCGGGCTTTTAGCTCCTACAATGAGCAGTTCTTC
CDR3 protein: CSASFWRAFSSYNEQFF
clone size: NA
J gene: TRBJ2-1
D gene: NA
V gene: TRBV20-1

CDR3 DNA: TGTGCCAGCAGCTTAGGAATCGCTAGGGGCCCGCGCGTTTTAGCTGAAGCTTTCTTT
CDR3 protein: CASSLGIARGPRVLAEAFF
clone size: once
J gene: TRBJ1-1
D gene: NA
V gene: TRBV7-9

CDR3 DNA: TGTGCCACCAGTGATCCGGGACAGGGGTTAGATACGCAGTATTTT
CDR3 protein: CATSDPGQGLDTQYF
clone size: NA
J gene: TRBJ2-3
D gene: TRBD1
V gene: TRBV24-1

CDR3 DNA: TGTGCCAGCAGCATCGGACTAGCGGGGGGCTACGAGCAGTACTTC
CDR3 protein: CASSIGLAGGYEQYF
clone size: NA
J gene: TRBJ2-7
D gene: TRBD2
V gene: TRBV7-2

CDR3 DNA: TGTGCCAGCAATTTCTACAGGGGGGAAAGCTCCTACAATGAGCAGTTCTTC
CDR3 protein: CASNFYRGESSYNEQFF
clone size: NA
J gene: TRBJ2-1
D gene: TRBD1
V gene: TRBV5-5